The 18 T cell receptor beta chains in this list originate from one sample, sequenced in a study of cytomegalovirus exposure and HLA in healthy donors. Produced via immunoSEQ multiplex PCR; TCRdb's table is partial and in-frame only. Of 90,000 or so clones listed, 96% are singletons. Sequencing input: PBMCs. The receptors originated from a man younger than 30 in good health and CMV-seronegative.

This chain connects TRBV5-4 to TRBJ2-5; the match to TRBD2 covers 12 bases. The junction had 11 bases not matched to a gene; V was cut back by 4 bases and J by 7 bases. Germline-derived CDR1 and CDR2 are SGHNT and YYREEE (reference sequence). The CDR3 spans 16 residues. CDR3 residues: CASSAPSGRARPTQYF. The DNA for the CDR3 is TGTGCCAGCAGCGCTCCTAGCGGGAGGGCAAGACCGACCCAGTACTTC.

DNA for the CDR3: TGTGCCAGCAGTTTATGGGGCGACCAAGAGACCCAGTACTTC. This translates into CASSLWGDQETQYF. This chain links TRBV28 with TRBJ2-5, with no clear D. V was shortened by 0 bases and J by 0 bases, with 5 bases between the two germline ends. Germline values: CDR1 MDHEN, CDR2 SYDVKM. The CDR3 consists of 14 residues.

V usage is TRBV11-3 and J usage is TRBJ1-3; D is perhaps TRBD1 (6 bases). CDR3 length: 13 residues. Germline V gene lookup returns CDR1 SGHNT and CDR2 YENEEA. Between the trimmed V and J ends, which lost 3 bases and 7 bases, there was a span of 10 bases. CDR3 in amino acids: CASSFDRPNTIYF. CDR3 DNA: TGTGCCAGCAGCTTCGACAGGCCGAACACCATATATTTT. Filled out from reference TRBV11-3 and TRBJ1-3, the complete variable domain reads EAGVVQSPRYKIIEKKQPVAFWCNPISGHNTLYWYLQNLGQGPELLIRYENEEAVDDSQLPKDRFSAERLKGVDSTLKIQPAELGDSAVYLCASSFDRPNTIYFGEGSWLTVV.

This CDR3 reads CAWKTGYEQYF. Here the CDR3 DNA reads TGTGCCTGGAAAACAGGGTACGAGCAGTACTTC. The chain employs TRBV30 and TRBJ2-7, with D possibly matching TRBD1 (6 bases). CDR1 GTSNPN and CDR2 SVGIG come from the germline V gene (reference sequence). Between the trimmed V and J ends, which lost 4 bases and 4 bases, there was a span of 8 bases. This CDR3 spans 11 amino acids.

This clone appeared once. The genes are TRBV7-9 and TRBJ1-5, with D possibly being TRBD1 (5 bases). The CDR3 is 13 amino acids. V was pared by 5 bases and J by 4 bases, with 9 bases between. Germline V gives CDR1 SEHNR, CDR2 FQNEAQ (reference sequence). The CDR3: CASSATVNQPQHF. CDR3 coding DNA: TGTGCCAGCAGCGCGACAGTTAATCAGCCCCAGCATTTT. Complete variable domain (other parts from reference TRBV7-9 and TRBJ1-5): DTGVSQNPRHKITKRGQNVTFRCDPISEHNRLYWYRQTLGQGPEFLTYFQNEAQLEKSRLLSDRFSAERPKGSFSTLEIQRTEQGDSAMYLCASSATVNQPQHFGDGTRLSIL.

This clone has only one observation. The gene calls are TRBV27 and TRBJ2-2; D is possibly TRBD1 (5 bases). The CDR3 is 12 residues long. Trimming pared 6 bases from V and 5 bases from J, leaving 7 bases between. Germline loops: CDR1 MNHEY, CDR2 SMNVEV (reference sequence). This CDR3 is CASRGRTGELFF. The CDR3 DNA reads as TGTGCCAGCAGGGGGCGGACCGGGGAGCTGTTTTTT.

This clone was recorded a few times. This same CDR3 is encoded by further DNA sequences in the sample. V is TRBV4-3 and J is TRBJ2-3; no clear D. Germline lookup yields CDR1 LGHNA and CDR2 YSLEER. V was trimmed by 0 bases and J by 6 bases, leaving 7 bases between them. The CDR3 is 13 residues long. CDR3 sequence reads: CASSQERTDTQYF. The CDR3 DNA reads as TGCGCCAGCAGCCAAGAGAGAACGGATACGCAGTATTTT.

The V and J genes are TRBV29-1 and TRBJ1-2; the D gene is possibly TRBD1 (5 bases). CDR1 and CDR2 (germline): SQVTM, ANQGSEA. The CDR3 extends over 14 amino acids. Trimming stripped 0 bases from V and 2 bases from J, with 10 bases between. CDR3 sequence (DNA): TGCAGCGTTGAAGATGAGAAGGGGAACTATGGCTACACCTTC. This encodes CSVEDEKGNYGYTF.

This sequence joins TRBV11-2 and TRBJ1-2; TRBD1 agrees at 7 bases. Germline trimming cut 6 bases from V and 3 bases from J; bases unmatched to any gene: 10. CDR3 length equals 15 residues. CDR1 is SGHAT and CDR2 is FQNNGV in the germline V gene. The CDR3 sequence is CASRQPGQRDYGYTF. The CDR3 DNA reads TGTGCCAGCAGGCAACCGGGACAGAGAGACTATGGCTACACCTTC.

This clone was detected only once. This chain joins TRBV10-1 and TRBJ2-2; possible D gene TRBD2, 5 bases. Germline V gene data show CDR1 as WNHNN and CDR2 as SYGVQD (reference sequence). The CDR3 is 16 residues long. Trimming removed 0 bases at V and 1 base at J, with 9 bases between. CDR3 region: CASSESGRVNTGELFF. CDR3 nucleotides: TGCGCCAGCAGTGAGTCAGGGCGGGTGAACACCGGGGAGCTGTTTTTT.

V usage is TRBV7-8 and J usage is TRBJ2-3, with a tentative D call TRBD2 (6 bases). The germline V gene has CDR1 SGHVS and CDR2 FQNEAQ. The CDR3 is made up of 16 amino acids. V lost 0 bases and J 1 base, leaving 11 bases between the germline ends. The DNA for the CDR3 is TGTGCCAGCAGCTTAGCGCGGGGCAGAGGCACAGATACGCAGTATTTT. Its protein product is CASSLARGRGTDTQYF.

The CDR3 is CSVEDPGSLHTF. In nucleotides, the CDR3 is TGCAGCGTTGAAGATCCCGGGTCGCTCCACACCTTC. The V gene is TRBV29-1, the J gene TRBJ1-2; D not certain. Trimming stripped 0 bases from V and 12 bases from J, with 14 bases between. The CDR3 is 12 amino acids. Germline V gene data show CDR1 as SQVTM and CDR2 as ANQGSEA.

The V gene is TRBV7-9, the J gene TRBJ2-1, with 9 bases identical to TRBD1. This CDR3 is 15 amino acids long. Germline V gives CDR1 SEHNR, CDR2 FQNEAQ (reference sequence). With V trimmed by 5 bases and J by 8 bases, 10 bases remained unmatched. For the CDR3, the DNA is TGTGCCAGCAGCGGACGGGACAGGGAAGGGGATGAGCAGTTCTTC. Its protein is CASSGRDREGDEQFF. Full variable domain (rest looked up from reference TRBV7-9 and TRBJ2-1): DTGVSQNPRHKITKRGQNVTFRCDPISEHNRLYWYRQTLGQGPEFLTYFQNEAQLEKSRLLSDRFSAERPKGSFSTLEIQRTEQGDSAMYLCASSGRDREGDEQFFGPGTRLTVL.

The chain's CDR3 is CASRGGGGDYNEQFF. CDR3 DNA: TGTGCCAGCCGTGGGGGGGGAGGGGACTACAATGAGCAGTTCTTC. The chain is built from TRBV2 and TRBJ2-1, with 7 bases aligning to TRBD2. This CDR3 is 15 amino acids long. V was pared by 8 bases and J by 3 bases, with 10 bases of the junction left unmatched. Germline values: CDR1 SNHLY, CDR2 FYNNEI.

CDR3 in amino acids: CASRKRQENTEAFF. CDR3 in DNA: TGTGCCAGCAGAAAAAGACAGGAGAACACTGAAGCTTTCTTT. The rearrangement uses TRBV6-1 and TRBJ1-1, with D perhaps matching TRBD1 (6 bases). The CDR3 has 14 amino acids. Germline values: CDR1 MNHNS, CDR2 SASEGT. The V end lost 6 bases, the J end lost 1 base, and 12 bases lay between the germline ends.

V is TRBV9 and J is TRBJ1-6; TRBD1 is a possible D gene (5 bases). The CDR3 consists of 14 residues. Trimming stripped 0 bases from V and 5 bases from J, with 6 bases between. Germline CDR1 and CDR2: SGDLS and YYNGEE. The CDR3 DNA reads TGTGCCAGCAGCGTAGAGGGGAATAATTCACCCCTCCACTTT. Translated: CASSVEGNNSPLHF.

CDR3 residues: CASSLTSSSGNVEQFF. As DNA, the CDR3 is TGCGCCAGCAGCTTGACCTCCTCCAGCGGGAATGTTGAGCAGTTCTTC. The chain carries TRBV5-1 and TRBJ2-1; 7 positions match TRBD2. This CDR3 region has 16 residues. Germline V gene lookup returns CDR1 SGHRS and CDR2 YFSETQ. The J segment lost 9 bases and the V segment lost 1 base, leaving 13 bases of the junction unmatched.

V and J are TRBV7-9 and TRBJ1-1; 7 bases map to TRBD1. The V gene end was trimmed by 3 bases and the J gene end by 4 bases; junction bases not matched to a gene: 2. This CDR3 is 13 amino acids long. From germline, CDR1 is SEHNR and CDR2 FQNEAQ (reference sequence). The CDR3 here is CASSFRQGTEAFF. The CDR3 DNA follows: TGTGCCAGCAGCTTTAGACAGGGCACTGAAGCTTTCTTT.